Given below is one TCR beta chain in context. CDR3 length: 13 amino acids. Germline V lookup: CDR1 SGHDT, CDR2 YYEEEE. V was pared by 0 bases and J by 10 bases, with 14 bases between. The record originates from a study of blood T cell repertoires in COVID-19. At the level of the study: The United States, Italy and Spain supplied acute and convalescent COVID-19 samples. PBMCs, B-cell-depleted T cells, or T cells were the source of the cDNA or gDNA that made up the material.

Original data processing: Reference gene primers were amplified, and this amplification served to estimate nucleated cell counts. Assay used: immunoSEQ multiplex PCR; TCRdb lists only in-frame clones, some missing. Clonal size and the V and J genes are those of that table, whereas D and trimming came from the DNA. The table includes about 68,000 clones, more than 75% detected once. The sample comprised peripheral blood. The chain recombines TRBV5-6 with TRBJ2-7; a weak D match, TRBD2 (6 bases). This receptor was identified in a human donor in a cohort sampled during active COVID-19. CDR3 amino acids: CASSLGYRGGQYF. In DNA, the CDR3 is TGTGCCAGCAGCTTGGGATACCGGGGAGGTCAGTACTTC.